This T cell receptor beta chain appears in the sequencing data of a study of beta chain features in type 1 diabetes (dated by TCRdb to 2017 to 2018). In terms of the full investigation: Mean age, gender distribution, total cell number and subset yield were not different between patients and healthy donors. In the study, recently diagnosed type 1 diabetes patients and matched healthy donors were compared on the TCRB repertoires of their sorted circulating CD4+ T cell subsets. A total of 90 million to 130 million sorted cells were examined across all samples, and a strong correlation was observed between cell number per subset and RNA yield. Regulatory and stem cell-like memory subsets were obtained from only 8 patients and roughly eight healthy donors, while naive and central memory subsets were obtained from all 28 donors. General findings and caveats noted by the study authors: At VDJ recombination sites, type 1 diabetes patients had fewer insertions and more deleted nucleotides, which implies abnormalities in thymic rearrangement. The naive, central memory and regulatory TCRB repertoires appeared to resemble one another more closely among patients than among healthy donors. PCR might favor shorter templates, but patient and control samples were amplified and corrected together, so any skew would affect both groups equally. HLA sub-analyses involved small numbers of individuals, so any influence of HLA type on TCRB rearrangement remained unresolved. Type 1 diabetes patients showed a moderate but significant shortening of TCRB CDR3 length in all four CD4+ subsets. Because cDNA was sequenced instead of genomic DNA, highly expressing activated cells could be over-represented, though the groups showed no difference in activation or CD3 levels.

The High Capacity cDNA Reverse Transcription Kit was used to reverse transcribe all of the isolated RNA, meaning that expressed TCRB transcripts were what got sequenced. Deep immunoSEQ sequencing was performed on naive, central memory and regulatory T cell samples, with an average of about 3.57 million total reads per sample. Sorted cells were lysed in RLT buffer and RNA was extracted with DNase-treated RNeasy Micro or Mini kits, depending on cell number. Each cell subset was processed separately to prevent cross-contamination, with patient and healthy donor samples processed together. TCRB sequences were amplified from cDNA with the immunoSEQ multiplex PCR, producing 87-bp fragments spanning the CDR3 region. Sequencing of the amplicons was done on the Illumina HiSeq platform. The original methods were these. PCR bias was corrected computationally using synthetic template baselines, and reads within Hamming distance 2 were collapsed, with unmergeable singletons discarded. Reads were aligned against IMGT to assign V, D and J genes, CDR3 length and insertions or deletions at six rearrangement sites. Within each subset, clonotype counts were normalized to sorted cell number, and only after that were true diversity and Gini coefficients computed with the tcR R package. Repertoire sharing was quantified using the overlap coefficient calculated on TCRB nucleotide sequences. As a proxy for the pre-selection repertoire, out-of-frame TCRB sequences from naive cells were analyzed. The table was pulled from immuneACCESS by TCRdb, which kept in-frame rearrangements only. Such tables lose some clones; where checked, under half of the loss comes from unresolved V genes, and the rest has no known cause. V and J calls and clone size follow that table, whereas D and trimming were derived from the DNA. The sample data list more than 350,000 clones, and over 10% of these were observed just once. Of the sample, roughly 0.046% is held by the ten largest clones.

V gives up 3 bases and J gives up 5 bases, and the segment between their germline ends measures 12 bases. Looking up the germline V gene (reference sequence) yields CDR1 SGHNT and CDR2 YYREEE. From cysteine to phenylalanine, the CDR3 is 13 amino acids long. Just CDR3 DNA is preserved here, 39 bases in frame from base 1. From each donor, a single peripheral blood sample of 100 to 150 mL on average was drawn into heparinised tubes. Naive, central memory, regulatory and stem cell-like memory CD4+ T cells were sorted on a BD FACSAria II using a panel including CD45RO, CCR7, CD25, CD127, CD95 and CD27. Purity was above 95% for every sorted population. PBMCs were separated immediately by Lymphoprep density gradient centrifugation and were stained directly, without being cultured. So that batch effects would be minimized, each experiment stained and sorted samples in pairs, pairing one healthy donor with one patient.

This clone was observed a few times. Its antigen is currently not known. No base quality values were provided; no much bigger clone lies one nucleotide off. The clonotype was recovered from a woman aged 18 to 35 in good health. What was sequenced was naive CD4+ T cells from blood. The cell subset or site label, read with the paper, signifies: true naive CD4+ T cells. The V and J genes are TRBV5-4 and TRBJ2-7; a confident D gene designation cannot be given. In nucleotides, the sequence is TGTGCCAGCAGCTCACGACCACCTAACGAGCAGTACTTC. This gives the protein CASSSRPPNEQYF.